Described below is a single TCR beta chain sequence and its context. Generated by immunoSEQ multiplex PCR, the TCRdb table keeps only in-frame clones and is missing some. The sample contains tens of thousands of clones, 95% to 97% of which appear only once. The CDR3 spans 13 residues. The V gene lost 2 bases and the J gene lost 5 bases, with 9 bases spanning the gap. Germline CDR1 reads SGDLS; CDR2 reads YYNGEE. These data are taken from a study of technical replicates of blood from several donors. The source is a human donor in good health. This rearrangement joins TRBV9 to TRBJ2-3; D may be TRBD1 (6 bases). Specimen: T cells isolated from PBMCs. CDR3 bases: TGTGCCAGCAGCGTTGGACAGCAAGATACGCAGTATTTT. As protein: CASSVGQQDTQYF.